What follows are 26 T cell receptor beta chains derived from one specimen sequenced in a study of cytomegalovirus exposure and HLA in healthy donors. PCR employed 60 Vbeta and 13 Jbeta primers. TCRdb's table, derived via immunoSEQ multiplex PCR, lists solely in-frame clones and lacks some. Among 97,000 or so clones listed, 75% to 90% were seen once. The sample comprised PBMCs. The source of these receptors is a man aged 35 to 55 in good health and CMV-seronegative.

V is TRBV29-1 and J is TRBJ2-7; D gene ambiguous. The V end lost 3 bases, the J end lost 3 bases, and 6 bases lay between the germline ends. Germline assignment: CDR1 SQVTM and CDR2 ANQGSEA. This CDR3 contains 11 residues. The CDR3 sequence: CSVDTGYEQYF. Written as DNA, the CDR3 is TGCAGCGTTGATACGGGCTACGAGCAGTACTTC.

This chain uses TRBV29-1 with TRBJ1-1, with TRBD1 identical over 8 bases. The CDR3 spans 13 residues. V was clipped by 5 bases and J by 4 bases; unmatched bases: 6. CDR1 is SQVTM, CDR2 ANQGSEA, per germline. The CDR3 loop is CSVTQGGGTEAFF. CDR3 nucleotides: TGCAGCGTTACACAGGGGGGAGGCACTGAAGCTTTCTTT.

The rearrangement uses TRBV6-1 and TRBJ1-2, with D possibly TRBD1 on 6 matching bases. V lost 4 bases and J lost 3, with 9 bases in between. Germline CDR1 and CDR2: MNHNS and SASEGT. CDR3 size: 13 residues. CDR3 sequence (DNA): TGTGCCAGCAGTGCCCACAGGGACTATGGCTACACCTTC. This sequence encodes CASSAHRDYGYTF.

The CDR3 is CASSLGVGVDYGYTF. As DNA, the CDR3 is TGTGCCAGCAGCTTAGGGGTAGGGGTTGACTATGGCTACACCTTC. The rearrangement uses TRBV7-2 and TRBJ1-2, with D possibly matching TRBD1 (5 bases). V lost 1 base, J lost 3 bases, and 12 bases lay in between. Germline lookup yields CDR1 SGHTA and CDR2 FQGNSA. The CDR3 consists of 15 residues.

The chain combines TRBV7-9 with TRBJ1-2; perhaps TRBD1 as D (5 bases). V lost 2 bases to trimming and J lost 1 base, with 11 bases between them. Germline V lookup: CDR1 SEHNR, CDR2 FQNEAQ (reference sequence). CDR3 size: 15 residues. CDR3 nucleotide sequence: TGTGCCAGCAGCTTAAGGGGAATGAGTAACTATGGCTACACCTTC. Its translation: CASSLRGMSNYGYTF.

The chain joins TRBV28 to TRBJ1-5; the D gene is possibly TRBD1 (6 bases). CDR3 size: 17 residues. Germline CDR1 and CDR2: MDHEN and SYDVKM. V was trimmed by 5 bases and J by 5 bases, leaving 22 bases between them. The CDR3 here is CASSHLSSGGRYQPQHF. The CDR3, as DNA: TGTGCCAGCAGTCACCTTTCTTCGGGGGGCCGATATCAGCCCCAGCATTTT.

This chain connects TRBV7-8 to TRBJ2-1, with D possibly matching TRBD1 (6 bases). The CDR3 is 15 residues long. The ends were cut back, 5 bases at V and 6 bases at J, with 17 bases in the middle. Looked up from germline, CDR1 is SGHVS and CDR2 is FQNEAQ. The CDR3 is CASSPPKGVGNEQFF. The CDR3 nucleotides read TGTGCCAGCAGCCCCCCGAAGGGGGTCGGCAATGAGCAGTTCTTC.

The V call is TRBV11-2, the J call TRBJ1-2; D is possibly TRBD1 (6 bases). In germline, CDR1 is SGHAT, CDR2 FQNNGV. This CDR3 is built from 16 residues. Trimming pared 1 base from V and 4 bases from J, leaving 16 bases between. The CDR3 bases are TGTGCCAGCAGCTTAGCGACGTTTGAAGGGGGCTATGGCTACACCTTC. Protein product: CASSLATFEGGYGYTF.

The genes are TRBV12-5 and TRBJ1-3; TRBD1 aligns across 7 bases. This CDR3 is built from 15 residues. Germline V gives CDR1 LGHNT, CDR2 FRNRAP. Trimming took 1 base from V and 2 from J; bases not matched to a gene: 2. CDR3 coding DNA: TGTGCTAGTGGTTTGGAAACAGGGGCTGGAAACACCATATATTTT. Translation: CASGLETGAGNTIYF.

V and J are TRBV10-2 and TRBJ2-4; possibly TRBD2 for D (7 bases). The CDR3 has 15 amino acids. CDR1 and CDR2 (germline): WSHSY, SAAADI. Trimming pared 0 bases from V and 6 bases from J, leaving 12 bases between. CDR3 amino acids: CASSESAGGPNIQYF. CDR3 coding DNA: TGCGCCAGCAGTGAGTCGGCCGGGGGGCCAAACATTCAGTACTTC.

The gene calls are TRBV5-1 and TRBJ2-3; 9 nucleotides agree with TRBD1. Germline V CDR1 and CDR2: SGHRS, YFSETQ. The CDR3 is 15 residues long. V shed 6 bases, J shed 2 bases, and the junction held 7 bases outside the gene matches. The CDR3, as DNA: TGCGCCAGCAAGAACCGGGACAGGGTCACAGATACGCAGTATTTT. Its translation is CASKNRDRVTDTQYF.

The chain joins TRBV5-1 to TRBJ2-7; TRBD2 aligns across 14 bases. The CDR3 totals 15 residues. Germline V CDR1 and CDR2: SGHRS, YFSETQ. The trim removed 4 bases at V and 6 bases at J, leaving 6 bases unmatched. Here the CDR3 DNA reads TGCGCCAGCAGCCCTGGGACTAGCGGGGGAGTCGAGCAGTACTTC. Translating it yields CASSPGTSGGVEQYF.

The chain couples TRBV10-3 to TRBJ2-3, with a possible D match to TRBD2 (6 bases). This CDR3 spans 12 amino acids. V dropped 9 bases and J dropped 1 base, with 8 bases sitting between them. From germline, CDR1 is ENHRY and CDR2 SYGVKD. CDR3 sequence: CAMRGGTDTQYF. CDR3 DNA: TGTGCCATGCGGGGTGGCACAGATACGCAGTATTTT.

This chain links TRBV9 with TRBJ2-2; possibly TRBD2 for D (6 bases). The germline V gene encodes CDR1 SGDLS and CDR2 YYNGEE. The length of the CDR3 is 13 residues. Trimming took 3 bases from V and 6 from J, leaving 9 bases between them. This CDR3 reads CASSAGGAGELFF. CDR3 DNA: TGTGCCAGCAGCGCCGGAGGGGCCGGGGAGCTGTTTTTT. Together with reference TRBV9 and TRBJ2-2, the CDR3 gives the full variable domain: DSGVTQTPKHLITATGQRVTLRCSPRSGDLSVYWYQQSLDQGLQFLIQYYNGEERAKGNILERFSAQQFPDLHSELNLSSLELGDSALYFCASSAGGAGELFFGEGSRLTVL.

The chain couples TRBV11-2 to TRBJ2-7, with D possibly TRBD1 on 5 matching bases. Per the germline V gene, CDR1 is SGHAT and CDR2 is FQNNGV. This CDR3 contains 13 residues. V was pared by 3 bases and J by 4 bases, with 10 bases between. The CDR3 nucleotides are TGTGCCAGCAGCTTCTTAGGGGAATACGAGCAGTACTTC. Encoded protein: CASSFLGEYEQYF.

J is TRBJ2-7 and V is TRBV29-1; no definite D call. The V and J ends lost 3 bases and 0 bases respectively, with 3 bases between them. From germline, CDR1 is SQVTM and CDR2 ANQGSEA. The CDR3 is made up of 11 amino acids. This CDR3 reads CSVERSYEQYF. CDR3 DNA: TGCAGCGTTGAGCGCTCCTACGAGCAGTACTTC.

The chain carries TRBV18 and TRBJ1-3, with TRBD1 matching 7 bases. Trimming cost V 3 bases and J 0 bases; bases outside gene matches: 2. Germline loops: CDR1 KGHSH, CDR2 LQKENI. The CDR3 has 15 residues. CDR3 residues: CASSPGQSSGNTIYF. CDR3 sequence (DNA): TGTGCCAGCTCACCGGGACAGAGCTCTGGAAACACCATATATTTT. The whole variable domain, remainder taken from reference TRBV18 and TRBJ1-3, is NAGVMQNPRHLVRRRGQEARLRCSPMKGHSHVYWYRQLPEEGLKFMVYLQKENIIDESGMPKERFSAEFPKEGPSILRIQQVVRGDSAAYFCASSPGQSSGNTIYFGEGSWLTVV.

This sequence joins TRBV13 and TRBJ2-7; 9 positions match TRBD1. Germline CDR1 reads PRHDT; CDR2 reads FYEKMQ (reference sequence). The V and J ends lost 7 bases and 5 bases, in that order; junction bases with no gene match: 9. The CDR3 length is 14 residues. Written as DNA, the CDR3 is TGTGCCAGCACCCCTCCGGACAGGGGCCACGAGCAGTACTTC. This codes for CASTPPDRGHEQYF.

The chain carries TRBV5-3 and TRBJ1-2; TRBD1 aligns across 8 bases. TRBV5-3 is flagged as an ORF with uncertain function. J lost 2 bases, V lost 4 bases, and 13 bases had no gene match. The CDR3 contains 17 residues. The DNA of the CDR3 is TGTGCCAGAAGCCTCAGGACAGGGCTGAATCACAACTATGGCTACACCTTC. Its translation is CARSLRTGLNHNYGYTF.

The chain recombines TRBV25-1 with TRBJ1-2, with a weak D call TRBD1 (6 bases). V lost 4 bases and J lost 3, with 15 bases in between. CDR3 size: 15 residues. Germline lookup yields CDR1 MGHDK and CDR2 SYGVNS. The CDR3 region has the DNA TGTGCCAGCAGTGCGGGGCAGGGGTTTGACTATGGCTACACCTTC. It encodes CASSAGQGFDYGYTF.

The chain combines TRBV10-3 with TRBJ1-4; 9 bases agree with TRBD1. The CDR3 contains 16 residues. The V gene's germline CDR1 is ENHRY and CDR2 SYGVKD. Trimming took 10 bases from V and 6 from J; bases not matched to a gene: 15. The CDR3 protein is CATRTGEREGDEKLFF. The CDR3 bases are TGTGCCACCAGGACAGGGGAGCGTGAGGGCGATGAAAAACTGTTTTTT.

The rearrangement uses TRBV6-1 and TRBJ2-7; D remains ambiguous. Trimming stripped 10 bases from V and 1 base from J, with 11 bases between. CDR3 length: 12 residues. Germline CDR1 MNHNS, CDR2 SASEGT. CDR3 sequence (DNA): TGTGCCATCCTAGACTGGTCCTACGAGCAGTACTTC. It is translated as CAILDWSYEQYF.

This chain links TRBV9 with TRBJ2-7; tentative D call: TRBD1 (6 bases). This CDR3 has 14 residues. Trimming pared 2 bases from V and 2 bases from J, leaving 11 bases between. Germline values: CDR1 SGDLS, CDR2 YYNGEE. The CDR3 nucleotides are TGTGCCAGCAGCGTGAGGGACATTACCTACGAGCAGTACTTC. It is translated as CASSVRDITYEQYF. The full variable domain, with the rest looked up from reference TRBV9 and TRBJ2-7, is DSGVTQTPKHLITATGQRVTLRCSPRSGDLSVYWYQQSLDQGLQFLIQYYNGEERAKGNILERFSAQQFPDLHSELNLSSLELGDSALYFCASSVRDITYEQYFGPGTRLTVT.

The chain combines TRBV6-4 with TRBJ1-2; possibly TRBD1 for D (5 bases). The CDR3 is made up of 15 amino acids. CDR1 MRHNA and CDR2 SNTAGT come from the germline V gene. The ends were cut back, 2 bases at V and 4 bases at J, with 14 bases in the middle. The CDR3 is CASSDGSGAAYGYTF. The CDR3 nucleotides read TGTGCCAGCAGTGACGGGTCTGGGGCTGCCTATGGCTACACCTTC.

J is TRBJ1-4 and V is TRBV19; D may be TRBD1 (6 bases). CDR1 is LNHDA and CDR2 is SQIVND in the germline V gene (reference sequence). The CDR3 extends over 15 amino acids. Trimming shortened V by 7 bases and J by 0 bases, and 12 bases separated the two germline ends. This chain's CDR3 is CASKGGRATNEKLFF. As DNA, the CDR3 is TGTGCCAGTAAGGGGGGGCGAGCAACTAATGAAAAACTGTTTTTT.

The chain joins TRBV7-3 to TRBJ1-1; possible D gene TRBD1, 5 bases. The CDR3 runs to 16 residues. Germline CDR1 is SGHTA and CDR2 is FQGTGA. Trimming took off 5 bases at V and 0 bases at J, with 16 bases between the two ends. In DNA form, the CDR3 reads TGTGCCAGCAGCCTCGGAGGCGGGGCCGTGAACACTGAAGCTTTCTTT. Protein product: CASSLGGGAVNTEAFF.